This TCR beta chain is drawn from a study of shared clonotypes between healthy human individuals. Background on the study: Used for every donor were three CD4 naive, three CD4 memory, two CD8 naive and one CD8 memory plate.

Comments on this clone: Its antigen remains unknown.

There were no recent acute infections or vaccinations among the donors, who were healthy HIV-negative adults. CDR1 is SGHRS and CDR2 is YFSETQ in the germline V gene. The CDR3 length is 17 residues. The V segment lost 0 bases and the J segment 12 bases; nucleotides outside the gene matches: 14. Findings and limits, study-wide: The authors expected sequencing depth to affect clonotype sharing among donors.

The method was immunoSEQ multiplex PCR; TCRdb's version includes in-frame clones alone and lacks a portion of them. The sample lists some 2,100,000 clones, 95% occurring once. The V and J genes are TRBV5-1 and TRBJ2-3, with 12 nucleotides matching TRBD2. The sample was naive CD4+ T cells sorted from blood. Documented subset: CD45RA+ positively selected. This sequence was found in a man between 18 and 29 years old in good health. The CDR3 DNA sequence: TGCGCCAGCAGCTTGGACGGGACTAGCGGGCCTAGGGTGTCACAGTATTTT. The encoded protein is CASSLDGTSGPRVSQYF.